Listed below are T cell receptor beta chains from one sample, sequenced in a study of PD-1 blockade in classical Hodgkin lymphoma. The protocol was immunoSEQ multiplex PCR, while the TCRdb copy is restricted to in-frame clones and leaves out a portion. The sample includes about 110,000 clones, roughly 87% of them seen just once. The sequencing used peripheral blood mononuclear cells (PBMCs), collected before the second cycle of nivolumab. Every receptor here comes from a human donor with classical Hodgkin lymphoma. Each CDR3 is given with its conserved first and last residue. The order of the fields is V gene, D gene, J gene, clone size, CDR3 DNA, CDR3 protein. The D gene is left open where the match is weak. Not all rows give a size; the values are once, few, many and, for expanded clones, a class.

>TRBV13|TRBD2|TRBJ2-1|NA
TGTGCCAGCAGCTTGAAGGAAGCGGGAAGTGAGCAGTTCTTC
CASSLKEAGSEQFF
>TRBV7-9|TRBD1|TRBJ1-1|few
TGTGCCAGCAGCTCGACGTTACGGCAGGGGGAAACTGAAGCTTTCTTT
CASSSTLRQGETEAFF
>TRBV19|NA|TRBJ2-5|NA
TGTGCCAGTATCGACGCGAAAGAGACCCAGTACTTC
CASIDAKETQYF
>TRBV5-1|NA|TRBJ1-3|NA
TGCGCCAGCAGCACACCGGACAGTGGAAACACCATATATTTT
CASSTPDSGNTIYF
>TRBV4-3|NA|TRBJ2-1|NA
TGCGCCAGCAGCCAAGATGGGCCAGCAAATGAGCAGTTCTTC
CASSQDGPANEQFF
>TRBV27|NA|TRBJ1-2|NA
TGTGCCAGCAGCCCTCGGGGGGGCGGAACGTCAGGCTACACCTTC
CASSPRGGGTSGYTF
>TRBV7-2|NA|TRBJ2-7|NA
TGTGCCAGCAGTTACAATCGACAGGGAGGAGAGCAGTACTTC
CASSYNRQGGEQYF
>TRBV27|TRBD1|TRBJ2-7|once
TGTGCCAGCAGTTTTAAGGGACAGCCATCCTACGAGCAGTACTTC
CASSFKGQPSYEQYF
>TRBV19|NA|TRBJ2-5|NA
TGTGCCAGTAGTATAGATCTCGGAGGAGGGAGGGAGACCCAGTACTTC
CASSIDLGGGRETQYF
>TRBV6-5|NA|TRBJ1-4|few
TGTGCCAGCAGTTACGGGCAGGGAGGTGAAAAACTGTTTTTT
CASSYGQGGEKLFF
>TRBV19|NA|TRBJ2-7|NA
TGTGCCAGTAGTATAAAGGAGGGGATCGAGCAGTACTTC
CASSIKEGIEQYF
>TRBV2|NA|TRBJ1-4|NA
TGTGCCAGCAGTTATCGGGGAGCAACTAATGAAAAACTGTTTTTT
CASSYRGATNEKLFF
>TRBV12-5|NA|TRBJ1-1|NA
TGTGCTAGTGGCCCGGGAGGCCAGAACACTGAAGCTTTCTTT
CASGPGGQNTEAFF
>TRBV7-9|NA|TRBJ2-2|few
TGTGCCAGCGGGCCTATTATTAACACCGGGGAGCTGTTTTTT
CASGPIINTGELFF
>TRBV27|NA|TRBJ1-6|NA
TGTGCCAGCAGTCCAGCAACGGGACGGAAAAATTCACCCCTCCACTTT
CASSPATGRKNSPLHF
>TRBV27|NA|TRBJ2-7|NA
TGTGCCAGCGGACACGTAACAGGACAGTTCTACGAGCAGTACTTC
CASGHVTGQFYEQYF
>TRBV27|TRBD1|TRBJ2-7|NA
TGTGCCAGCAGTTTTGACCCGACAGGGGCCACCTACGAGCAGTACTTC
CASSFDPTGATYEQYF
>TRBV7-6|NA|TRBJ2-1|once
TGTGCCAGCAGTTGGGTAGGGAGCTCCTACAATGAGCAGTTCTTC
CASSWVGSSYNEQFF
>TRBV28|NA|TRBJ1-2|few
TGTGCCAGCAGTTTTAACAGTAACTATGGCTACACCTTC
CASSFNSNYGYTF
>TRBV5-4|NA|TRBJ2-1|NA
TGTGCCAGCAGCTCAGGGTTGGGGCTGATGGGGTATCACAATGAGCAGTTCTTC
CASSSGLGLMGYHNEQFF
>TRBV7-9|NA|TRBJ1-1|NA
TGTGCCAGCAGTTGGAGCACTGAAGCTTTCTTT
CASSWSTEAFF
>TRBV4-1|NA|TRBJ1-2|few
TGCGCCAGCAGCCAAACGCAGGGAAACTATGGCTACACCTTC
CASSQTQGNYGYTF
>TRBV7-6|NA|TRBJ2-3|NA
TGTGCCAGCAGCTTAGACCTAGCGTTCACAGATACGCAGTATTTT
CASSLDLAFTDTQYF
>TRBV5-4|NA|TRBJ2-1|NA
TGTGCCAGCAGCTTGGATCGGGTTGGGTACAATGAGCAGTTCTTC
CASSLDRVGYNEQFF
>TRBV29-1|NA|TRBJ1-1|NA
TGCAGCGTTGTACGGGGAAGGACTGAAGCTTTCTTT
CSVVRGRTEAFF
>TRBV14|NA|TRBJ2-1|NA
TGTGCCAGCAGCCAAGGACAGACTATCCATGAGCAGTTCTTC
CASSQGQTIHEQFF
>TRBV5-4|NA|TRBJ2-4|NA
TGTGCCAGCAGCTTAGACGGAAGCCGCGGAAACATTCAGTACTTC
CASSLDGSRGNIQYF
>TRBV4-3|NA|TRBJ1-5|NA
TGCGCCAGCAGCCAAGATAGGGCAGGGACTGCGCAGCCCCAGCATTTT
CASSQDRAGTAQPQHF
>TRBV4-3|TRBD2|TRBJ2-7|few
TGCGCCAGCAGCCAAGATATCGGACTAGCGGACCACTTC
CASSQDIGLADHF
>TRBV11-2|TRBD1|TRBJ2-6|NA
TGTGCCAGCAGCTTAGTGACAGGGTCCTCTGGGGCCAACGTCCTGACTTTC
CASSLVTGSSGANVLTF
>TRBV7-2|TRBD1|TRBJ2-1|NA
TGTGCCAGCAGCACGGACAGGGACCATGAGCAGTTCTTC
CASSTDRDHEQFF
>TRBV5-1|NA|TRBJ2-7|NA
TGCGCCAGCAGCTTTTATAGCGGCTACGAGCAGTACTTC
CASSFYSGYEQYF
>TRBV5-6|TRBD2|TRBJ2-7|NA
TGTGCCAGCAGCCGGGGGGGACTAGACTACGAGCAGTACTTC
CASSRGGLDYEQYF
>TRBV11-2|NA|TRBJ2-5|NA
TGTGCCAGCAGCTCGGGGTATACGGAGACCCAGTACTTC
CASSSGYTETQYF
>TRBV7-2|TRBD2|TRBJ2-6|NA
TGTGCCAGCAGCTTCCAGCGGGGCTCTGGGGCCAACGTCCTGACTTTC
CASSFQRGSGANVLTF
>TRBV5-4|NA|TRBJ2-1|NA
TGCGCCAGCAGCCAAGGAAAGGACAATGAGCAGTTCTTC
CASSQGKDNEQFF
>TRBV27|TRBD1|TRBJ1-2|few
TGTGCCAGCAGTCCTCTACCGGGACAGTACTATGGCTACACCTTC
CASSPLPGQYYGYTF
>TRBV18|TRBD1|TRBJ1-3|few
TGTGCCAGCTCAAGACAGGGATCCTCTGGAAACACCATATATTTT
CASSRQGSSGNTIYF
>TRBV19|TRBD1|TRBJ1-5|NA
TGTGCCAGTAGTCTACGGACAGGGGGTCAGCCCCAGCATTTT
CASSLRTGGQPQHF
>TRBV6-1|NA|TRBJ1-4|NA
TGTGCCAGCAGTGAATACACGAGTGCAAATGAAAAACTGTTTTTT
CASSEYTSANEKLFF
>TRBV5-1|TRBD1|TRBJ2-7|NA
TGCGCCAGCAGCCAGCTTGGGACAGAAGAATACGAGCAGTACTTC
CASSQLGTEEYEQYF
>TRBV7-7|TRBD1|TRBJ2-5|NA
TGTGCCAGCAGCATAACAGGGGGTCAAGAGACCCAGTACTTC
CASSITGGQETQYF
>TRBV19|TRBD1|TRBJ2-7|once
TGTGCCAGTAGAAAGTTCGGGACAGGGGGTTTCGAGCAGTACTTC
CASRKFGTGGFEQYF